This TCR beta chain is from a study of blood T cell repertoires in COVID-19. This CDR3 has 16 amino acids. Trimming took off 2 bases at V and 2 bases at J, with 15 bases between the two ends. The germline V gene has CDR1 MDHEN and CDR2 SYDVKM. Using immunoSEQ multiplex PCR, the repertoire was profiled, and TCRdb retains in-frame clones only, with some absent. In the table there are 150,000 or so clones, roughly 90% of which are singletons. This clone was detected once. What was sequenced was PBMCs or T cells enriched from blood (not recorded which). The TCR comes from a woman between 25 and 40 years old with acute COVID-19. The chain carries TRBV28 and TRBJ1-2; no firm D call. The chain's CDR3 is CASSLGPGNKNYGYTF. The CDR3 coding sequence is TGTGCCAGCAGTTTAGGTCCGGGTAACAAGAACTATGGCTACACCTTC.